The rows below give T cell receptor beta chains drawn from one sample of a study of shared clonotypes between healthy human individuals. TCRdb's table, derived via immunoSEQ multiplex PCR, lists solely in-frame clones and lacks some. The table records around 200,000 clones, about 93% of them present only once. The sequenced material came from naive CD4+ T cells sorted from blood. Receptors were obtained from a woman aged 25-40 years in good health. The CDR3 runs from the conserved cysteine through the conserved F or W. The order of the fields is J gene, V gene, D gene, clone size, CDR3 protein, CDR3 DNA. The D gene is left open where the match is weak. Only some rows state a clone size, as once, few, many or a class for expanded clones.

>TRBJ1-3|TRBV18|.|.
CASSPNHLNTIYF
TGTGCCAGCTCACCAAACCATTTAAACACCATATATTTT
>TRBJ2-7|TRBV28|TRBD2|.
CASSASGVREQYF
TGTGCCAGCAGTGCTAGCGGGGTGCGCGAGCAGTACTTC
>TRBJ2-7|TRBV28|TRBD2|.
CASRPTSGLSYEQYF
TGTGCCAGCAGGCCTACTAGCGGGTTGTCCTACGAGCAGTACTTC
>TRBJ1-3|TRBV5-8|.|.
CASSFANSGNTIYF
TGTGCCAGCAGCTTCGCCAACTCTGGAAACACCATATATTTT
>TRBJ2-5|TRBV6-1|TRBD2|.
CASSERTSGRPGETQYF
TGTGCCAGCAGTGAAAGGACTAGCGGGAGACCCGGGGAGACCCAGTACTTC
>TRBJ2-7|TRBV29-1|TRBD1|once
CSVSGQGAREQYF
TGCAGCGTATCGGGCCAGGGGGCCCGAGAGCAGTACTTC
>TRBJ2-5|TRBV11-2|.|.
CASSHGLQETQYF
TGTGCCAGCAGCCATGGACTACAGGAGACCCAGTACTTC
>TRBJ1-4|TRBV10-3|TRBD1|.
CAISLGQGNGEKLFF
TGTGCCATCAGCCTTGGACAGGGAAATGGGGAAAAACTGTTTTTT
>TRBJ1-5|TRBV19|.|.
CASNSKQVYNQPQHF
TGTGCCAGTAATTCAAAACAGGTGTACAATCAGCCCCAGCATTTT
>TRBJ2-1|TRBV4-1|TRBD2|.
CASSQLRLAGGMSYNEQFF
TGCGCCAGCAGCCAACTGCGGCTAGCGGGGGGGATGTCCTACAATGAGCAGTTCTTC
>TRBJ2-7|TRBV7-8|TRBD2|.
CASSSGGYSGSSSYEQYF
TGTGCCAGCAGCTCTGGAGGATATAGCGGGTCCAGCTCCTACGAGCAGTACTTC
>TRBJ1-1|TRBV28|.|.
CASRGGTMNTEAFF
TGTGCCAGCAGAGGGGGGACCATGAACACTGAAGCTTTCTTT
>TRBJ2-4|TRBV15|.|.
CATRGFTGSTAKNIQYF
TGTGCCACCAGGGGGTTTACGGGGTCGACTGCCAAAAACATTCAGTACTTC
>TRBJ1-4|TRBV28|.|.
CASRLGLTEELFF
TGTGCCAGCAGGCTGGGACTCACGGAGGAACTGTTTTTT
>TRBJ1-3|TRBV2|.|.
CASSSPAGNTIYF
TGTGCCTCTTCAAGCCCCGCTGGAAACACCATATATTTT
>TRBJ2-7|TRBV4-1|TRBD2|.
CASSQPTSGRRFYEQYF
TGCGCCAGCAGCCAACCGACTAGCGGGAGAAGGTTCTACGAGCAGTACTTC
>TRBJ2-1|TRBV11-2|.|once
CASSLVYGSRTHEQFF
TGTGCCAGCAGCTTAGTATACGGGAGTCGAACGCATGAGCAGTTCTTC
>TRBJ2-1|TRBV14|TRBD1|.
CASSHHPTPGQGYNEQFF
TGTGCCAGCAGCCATCATCCAACTCCGGGACAGGGATACAATGAGCAGTTCTTC
>TRBJ1-3|TRBV27|.|.
CASSWQNPSEGNTIYF
TGTGCCAGCAGTTGGCAAAATCCCTCGGAGGGAAACACCATATATTTT
>TRBJ2-6|TRBV19|.|.
CASSTGRTSGANVLTF
TGTGCCAGTAGTACCGGACGGACCTCTGGGGCCAACGTCCTGACTTTC
>TRBJ2-7|TRBV19|.|.
CASQGTDSYEQYF
TGTGCCAGTCAGGGGACGGACTCCTACGAGCAGTACTTC
>TRBJ2-7|TRBV27|.|.
CASSSSIDYEQYF
TGTGCCAGCAGTTCTTCTATAGACTACGAGCAGTACTTC
>TRBJ1-4|TRBV5-4|TRBD1|.
CASSQGQGQNEKLFF
TGTGCCAGCAGCCAGGGACAGGGACAAAATGAAAAACTGTTTTTT
>TRBJ2-7|TRBV2|TRBD1|.
CASSVRRGSGAPYEQYF
TGTGCCAGCAGTGTTCGCAGGGGGTCTGGAGCCCCCTACGAGCAGTACTTC
>TRBJ2-2|TRBV6-6|.|.
CASRSRVGELFF
TGTGCCAGCAGAAGCAGGGTGGGGGAGCTGTTTTTT
>TRBJ1-3|TRBV28|.|.
CASSSGQGNTIYF
TGTGCCAGCAGTTCGGGGCAAGGAAACACCATATATTTT
>TRBJ1-4|TRBV5-6|.|.
CASSSLQRTNEKLFF
TGTGCCAGCAGCTCTTTACAGAGAACCAATGAAAAACTGTTTTTT
>TRBJ2-1|TRBV19|.|.
CASSIGAVDGNEQFF
TGTGCCAGTAGTATTGGGGCAGTAGATGGGAATGAGCAGTTCTTC
>TRBJ2-7|TRBV6-5|.|.
CASTPLRGNSYEQYF
TGTGCCAGCACCCCCCTCCGGGGGAATTCCTACGAGCAGTACTTC
>TRBJ1-2|TRBV29-1|.|.
CSVEESLGWGQGNHPGYGYTF
TGCAGCGTTGAAGAGAGTCTTGGTTGGGGTCAGGGGAACCACCCGGGCTATGGCTACACCTTC
>TRBJ1-5|TRBV4-1|TRBD1|few
CASSPRDRVGQPQHF
TGCGCCAGCAGCCCTAGGGACAGGGTTGGGCAGCCCCAGCATTTT
>TRBJ2-7|TRBV6-5|TRBD1|.
CASRVQGESYEQYF
TGTGCCAGCAGAGTACAGGGGGAGAGCTACGAGCAGTACTTC
>TRBJ1-5|TRBV28|.|.
CASSFQGIGNQPQHF
TGTGCCAGCAGTTTCCAGGGGATTGGCAATCAGCCCCAGCATTTT